These 19 T cell receptor beta chains were all obtained from the same sample, sequenced in a study of a mutant IDH1 vaccine in newly diagnosed glioma. The method was immunoSEQ multiplex PCR; TCRdb's version includes in-frame clones alone and lacks a portion of them. The table records tens of thousands of clones, roughly 61% of them present only once. These receptors have no known antigen. Time point here: week 47, end of study. Every vaccine dose comprised 300 ug of mutant IDH1 20-mer peptide plus topical imiquimod. The sample here was peripheral blood mononuclear cells (PBMCs), taken from a glioma patient whose treatment included an IDH1 peptide vaccine. These receptors were collected from a man aged 35 to 55 with glioma. Some clones in this sample may be carry-over from other donors' samples.

The sample holds a few counts of this clone. The V gene is TRBV5-6, the J gene TRBJ1-1; perhaps TRBD1 as D (5 bases). The CDR3 spans 16 residues. V was clipped by 3 bases and J by 1 base, with 16 bases between them. Germline lookup yields CDR1 SGHDT and CDR2 YYEEEE. The CDR3 is CASSSPGLTSNTEAFF. The CDR3 region has the DNA TGTGCCAGCAGCTCGCCGGGGCTAACGTCGAACACTGAAGCTTTCTTT. Drawing the rest from reference TRBV5-6 and TRBJ1-1, the complete variable domain is DAGVTQSPTHLIKTRGQQVTLRCSPKSGHDTVSWYQQALGQGPQFIFQYYEEEERQRGNFPDRFSGHQFPNYSSELNVNALLLGDSALYLCASSSPGLTSNTEAFFGQGTRLTVV.

The chain is built from TRBV7-9 and TRBJ2-1; maybe TRBD2 (6 bases). CDR3 length equals 15 residues. Per germline, CDR1 SEHNR and CDR2 FQNEAQ (reference sequence). Trimming took off 1 base at V and 3 bases at J, with 10 bases between the two ends. The CDR3, as DNA: TGTGCCAGCAGCTTAGGGTGGGGGGACTACAATGAGCAGTTCTTC. It yields the protein CASSLGWGDYNEQFF.

The chain joins TRBV4-1 to TRBJ2-1, with 10 bases matching TRBD1. The J segment lost 9 bases and the V segment lost 0 bases, leaving 8 bases of the junction unmatched. This CDR3 contains 16 residues. Germline values: CDR1 MGHRA, CDR2 YSYEKL. The CDR3 loop is CASSQEQDRGYSEQFF. The CDR3 bases are TGCGCCAGCAGCCAAGAACAGGACAGGGGGTATAGTGAGCAGTTCTTC.

V usage is TRBV5-1 and J usage is TRBJ2-2; D may be TRBD1 (5 bases). V was clipped by 1 base and J by 7 bases, with 14 bases between them. There are 15 residues in the CDR3. Germline-derived CDR1 and CDR2 are SGHRS and YFSETQ. The CDR3 bases are TGCGCCAGCAGCTTGTTAGGGGTTGGAAGCGGGGAGCTGTTTTTT. Its protein is CASSLLGVGSGELFF.

This clone turned up a few times. The J gene is TRBJ1-6, the V gene TRBV11-2; D call uncertain. The ends were cut back, 1 base at V and 9 bases at J, with 10 bases in the middle. Per the germline V gene, CDR1 is SGHAT and CDR2 is FQNNGV. The CDR3 contains 14 residues. CDR3 sequence reads: CASSLGASRSPLHF. CDR3 DNA sequence: TGTGCCAGCAGCTTAGGTGCATCCCGTTCACCCCTCCACTTT.

This sequence joins TRBV7-9 and TRBJ1-4; 7 bases match TRBD1. V lost 0 bases and J lost 5; bases outside the gene matches: 3. The CDR3 runs 15 residues. Germline CDR1 SEHNR, CDR2 FQNEAQ (reference sequence). The CDR3 sequence is CASSLAAGGNEKLFF. DNA of the CDR3: TGTGCCAGCAGCTTAGCGGCAGGGGGAAATGAAAAACTGTTTTTT. The full variable domain, its missing parts supplied by reference TRBV7-9 and TRBJ1-4, is DTGVSQNPRHKITKRGQNVTFRCDPISEHNRLYWYRQTLGQGPEFLTYFQNEAQLEKSRLLSDRFSAERPKGSFSTLEIQRTEQGDSAMYLCASSLAAGGNEKLFFGSGTQLSVL.

In this sample, this clone turned up a few times. This chain uses TRBV25-1 with TRBJ1-1; D call uncertain. CDR1 and CDR2 from the germline V gene are MGHDK and SYGVNS. V was cut by 1 base and J by 4 bases, with 7 bases left in between. This CDR3 has 13 residues. The CDR3 loop reads CASSEWTTTEAFF. The CDR3 DNA follows: TGTGCCAGCAGTGAATGGACTACCACTGAAGCTTTCTTT.

The V call is TRBV13, the J call TRBJ2-7, with no clear D. V lost 4 bases and J lost 0, with 16 bases in between. CDR3 length equals 16 residues. Germline V lookup: CDR1 PRHDT, CDR2 FYEKMQ (reference sequence). CDR3 sequence reads: CASSSSQLPLSYEQYF. In DNA form, the CDR3 reads TGTGCCAGCAGCTCCTCACAGCTTCCCCTCTCCTACGAGCAGTACTTC.

The DNA for the CDR3 is TGTGCCAGCAGCGTAGGAGGGGGAGGGGTGACACCCCTCCACTTT. Translated, it gives CASSVGGGGVTPLHF. V is TRBV9 and J is TRBJ1-6, with a tentative D call TRBD1 (6 bases). The length of the CDR3 is 15 residues. Germline V gene lookup returns CDR1 SGDLS and CDR2 YYNGEE. The V end lost 0 bases, the J end lost 11 bases, and 15 bases lay between the germline ends.

The chain links TRBV6-6 to TRBJ2-5; D ambiguous. Trimming shortened V by 6 bases and J by 2 bases, and 4 bases separated the two germline ends. The CDR3 totals 11 residues. The germline V gene encodes CDR1 MNHNY and CDR2 SVGAGI (reference sequence). This chain's CDR3 is CASRAQETQYF. The CDR3 nucleotides are TGTGCCAGCAGAGCTCAAGAGACCCAGTACTTC.

In its sample, this clone was seen a few times. This chain links TRBV5-4 with TRBJ2-3; unclear D gene. V lost 2 bases and J 4 bases, leaving 20 bases between the germline ends. The CDR3 consists of 17 residues. Germline V gene lookup returns CDR1 SGHNT and CDR2 YYREEE (reference sequence). CDR3 sequence reads: CASSFKGSSQDPDTQYF. CDR3 in DNA: TGTGCCAGCAGCTTCAAGGGCTCAAGCCAAGATCCAGATACGCAGTATTTT.

This clone was observed a single time. The rearrangement uses TRBV6-1 and TRBJ2-5; TRBD2 might be the D (7 bases). CDR3 length: 15 residues. V was trimmed by 5 bases and J by 3 bases, leaving 16 bases between them. Germline V gene sequence: CDR1 MNHNS, CDR2 SASEGT. The CDR3 nucleotides are TGTGCCAGCAGTAGGAGGGGGGGTAACGAAGAGACCCAGTACTTC. Translation: CASSRRGGNEETQYF.

The gene calls are TRBV7-9 and TRBJ2-2, with D perhaps matching TRBD1 (5 bases). The length of the CDR3 is 14 residues. From germline, CDR1 is SEHNR and CDR2 FQNEAQ (reference sequence). The V end was cut by 10 bases, the J end by 3 bases, with 15 bases between. The CDR3 DNA reads TGTGCCAACCCCGACTGGACACACACCGGGGAGCTGTTTTTT. It specifies CANPDWTHTGELFF.

The rearrangement joins TRBV7-9 to TRBJ1-1, with no clear D. V lost 5 bases and J lost 4, with 14 bases in between. Germline assignment: CDR1 SEHNR and CDR2 FQNEAQ (reference sequence). The CDR3 sequence is 14 residues long. In DNA, the CDR3 is TGTGCCAGCAGCCGTATAACCCGGGGCACTGAAGCTTTCTTT. Its protein product is CASSRITRGTEAFF.

The chain carries TRBV5-1 and TRBJ1-4; 9 bases are shared with TRBD1. J lost 8 bases, V lost 4 bases, and 6 bases had no gene match. Germline assignment: CDR1 SGHRS and CDR2 YFSETQ. There are 14 residues in the CDR3. The CDR3 is CASSPGQGVEKLFF. The CDR3 bases are TGCGCCAGCAGCCCGGGACAGGGTGTCGAAAAACTGTTTTTT.

The chain links TRBV10-3 to TRBJ2-7; D assignment may be TRBD1 or TRBD2 (5 bases each). CDR3 length: 13 residues. Germline values: CDR1 ENHRY, CDR2 SYGVKD. The V and J ends lost 5 bases and 2 bases respectively, with 10 bases between them. CDR3 amino acids: CAISQGVAYEQYF. The CDR3 coding sequence is TGTGCCATCAGTCAGGGAGTAGCCTACGAGCAGTACTTC.

The chain is built from TRBV5-1 and TRBJ2-2; D may be TRBD2 (5 bases). Deletions cut 6 bases from V and 5 bases from J, with 11 bases between. The CDR3 totals 13 residues. Germline V gives CDR1 SGHRS, CDR2 YFSETQ. CDR3 DNA sequence: TGCGCCAGCATCCGTCCGGGAACCGGGGAGCTGTTTTTT. It yields the protein CASIRPGTGELFF.

Only one count was recorded for this clone. This sequence joins TRBV19 and TRBJ2-3; 8 nucleotides align to TRBD2. Germline CDR1 is LNHDA and CDR2 is SQIVND (reference sequence). J was trimmed by 4 bases and V by 3 bases; bases with no gene match: 6. The CDR3 contains 15 residues. The CDR3: CASSISGGPSDTQYF. The CDR3 DNA is TGTGCCAGTAGTATTTCGGGGGGGCCTTCAGATACGCAGTATTTT.

The chain combines TRBV10-3 with TRBJ2-3, with D tentatively TRBD2 (6 bases). Germline CDR1 ENHRY, CDR2 SYGVKD. This CDR3 spans 14 amino acids. Between the trimmed V and J ends, which lost 6 bases and 2 bases, there was a span of 12 bases. The CDR3 region has the DNA TGTGCCATCAGAGAGCGGGCCCCCACAGATACGCAGTATTTT. Amino acid sequence: CAIRERAPTDTQYF.